This passage covers 18 T cell receptor beta chains from one sample sequenced in a study of T cells after posttransplantation cyclophosphamide. Profiling relied on immunoSEQ multiplex PCR, and the TCRdb table lists in-frame clones only, not all of them. The repertoire consists of about 12,000 clones, none detected only once. Sequencing was done on a sample of PBMCs. The receptor set was obtained from a woman aged 40-49 years in good health, CMV-negative, and a related stem cell transplant donor.

This clone was counted many times. V usage is TRBV5-1 and J usage is TRBJ2-1; 15 nucleotides match TRBD2. V dropped 4 bases and J dropped 7; count of bases not matched to a gene: 6. CDR1 is SGHRS and CDR2 is YFSETQ in the germline V gene. The CDR3 length is 16 residues. CDR3 coding DNA: TGCGCCAGCAGCCTAGGACTAGCGGGAGGGCGGAATGAGCAGTTCTTC. Translating gives CASSLGLAGGRNEQFF.

At least ten counts were recorded for this clone. The rearrangement links TRBV10-3 to TRBJ2-5, with 7 bases lining up with TRBD2. CDR1 is ENHRY, CDR2 SYGVKD, per germline. Trimming at V came to 8 bases and at J to 0 bases, leaving 3 bases not matched to a gene. This CDR3 spans 13 amino acids. In DNA, the CDR3 is TGTGCCATCGGGGGACTAAACCAAGAGACCCAGTACTTC. Protein product: CAIGGLNQETQYF.

This clone was picked up many times. The V call is TRBV5-1, the J call TRBJ1-2; possibly TRBD1 for D (5 bases). This CDR3 is 14 amino acids long. V shed 0 bases and J shed 5 bases, with 11 bases lying between them. Per the germline V gene, CDR1 is SGHRS and CDR2 is YFSETQ. CDR3 sequence reads: CASSLGVGGYGYTF. The CDR3 nucleotides are TGCGCCAGCAGCTTGGGTGTGGGGGGATATGGCTACACCTTC.

This clone was counted at least ten times. The chain joins TRBV28 to TRBJ2-7; D possibly uses TRBD1 or TRBD2 (5 bases each). The CDR3 covers 13 residues. The V end was cut by 4 bases, the J end by 5 bases, with 12 bases between. Germline values: CDR1 MDHEN, CDR2 SYDVKM. This CDR3 reads CASSSGQGDEQYF. CDR3 coding DNA: TGTGCCAGCAGTTCGGGTCAGGGAGACGAGCAGTACTTC. The full variable domain, in which reference TRBV28 and TRBJ2-7 provide the parts outside the CDR3, is DVKVTQSSRYLVKRTGEKVFLECVQDMDHENMFWYRQDPGLGLRLIYFSYDVKMKEKGDIPEGYSVSREKKERFSLILESASTNQTSMYLCASSSGQGDEQYFGPGTRLTVT.

This clone was picked up many times. The gene calls are TRBV6-1 and TRBJ1-5; D may be TRBD1 (5 bases). CDR3 length: 14 amino acids. The germline CDR1 and CDR2 sequences are MNHNS and SASEGT. V lost 2 bases and J 5 bases, leaving 10 bases between the germline ends. As DNA, the CDR3 is TGTGCCAGCAGTGAATTTGAGGGGTATCAGCCCCAGCATTTT. It is translated as CASSEFEGYQPQHF.

This clone was seen at least ten times. The chain recombines TRBV9 with TRBJ1-1; 7 nucleotides match TRBD1. V shed 4 bases, J shed 5 bases, and the junction held 11 bases outside the gene matches. The CDR3 runs 15 residues. Looked up from germline, CDR1 is SGDLS and CDR2 is YYNGEE. The DNA for the CDR3 is TGTGCCAGCAGCTCCCGAGGGAGGGGGCGGACTGAAGCTTTCTTT. This sequence encodes CASSSRGRGRTEAFF.

The sample holds many counts of this clone. The rearrangement uses TRBV28 and TRBJ1-2; 7 bases align to TRBD1. CDR1 is MDHEN and CDR2 is SYDVKM in the germline V gene. CDR3 length: 13 amino acids. The V gene end was trimmed by 6 bases and the J gene end by 8 bases; junction bases not matched to a gene: 9. CDR3 region: CASSHDRVSGYTF. The CDR3 DNA follows: TGTGCCAGCAGCCATGACAGGGTGAGCGGCTACACCTTC.

The J gene is TRBJ2-3, the V gene TRBV19; D might be TRBD2 (6 bases). The V gene lost 1 base and the J gene lost 4 bases, with 6 bases spanning the gap. CDR3 length: 13 amino acids. Germline-derived CDR1 and CDR2 are LNHDA and SQIVND (reference sequence). The CDR3 DNA reads TGTGCCAGTAGTATAGGACTAGCAGATACGCAGTATTTT. Its translation is CASSIGLADTQYF.

This clone was counted many times. J is TRBJ2-1 and V is TRBV12-5; 7 positions agree with TRBD2. Per the germline V gene, CDR1 is LGHNT and CDR2 is FRNRAP. The CDR3 totals 16 residues. Trimming at V came to 6 bases and at J to 4 bases, leaving 12 bases not matched to a gene. CDR3 sequence: CASGPGGGGVYNEQFF. CDR3 nucleotide sequence: TGTGCTAGTGGCCCGGGGGGTGGCGGGGTTTACAATGAGCAGTTCTTC. The full variable domain, in which reference TRBV12-5 and TRBJ2-1 provide the parts outside the CDR3, is DARVTQTPRHKVTEMGQEVTMRCQPILGHNTVFWYRQTMMQGLELLAYFRNRAPLDDSGMPKDRFSAEMPDATLATLKIQPSEPRDSAVYFCASGPGGGGVYNEQFFGPGTRLTVL.

This clone was observed many times. This rearrangement joins TRBV12-3 or TRBV12-4 to TRBJ2-7, with no clear D. The CDR3 is 13 residues long. The germline V and J ends were trimmed by 0 bases and 2 bases, with 5 bases remaining between them. The CDR3 is CASSLAQAYEQYF. The CDR3 DNA reads as TGTGCCAGCAGTTTAGCCCAGGCCTACGAGCAGTACTTC.

This clone showed up many times. The V call is TRBV5-1, the J call TRBJ2-7; 9 bases match TRBD1. V shed 4 bases, J shed 6 bases, and the junction held 11 bases outside the gene matches. Germline V CDR1 and CDR2: SGHRS, YFSETQ. The CDR3 sequence is 15 residues long. CDR3 sequence (DNA): TGCGCCAGCAGCCCTACGGGACAGGGAATCGGCGAGCAGTACTTC. Translation: CASSPTGQGIGEQYF.

The table lists this clone with many counts. CDR3 region: CASSTTTGVPGGELFF. The CDR3 bases are TGTGCCAGCAGCACTACAACCGGGGTCCCCGGCGGGGAGCTGTTTTTT. This chain connects TRBV5-5 to TRBJ2-2; weak D call: TRBD2 (5 bases). The CDR3 has 16 residues. Trimming pared 4 bases from V and 7 bases from J, leaving 20 bases between. CDR1 is SGHKS and CDR2 is YYEKEE in the germline V gene (reference sequence).

At least ten counts were recorded for this clone. The rearrangement uses TRBV25-1 and TRBJ2-7; a weak D match, TRBD1 (6 bases). Trimming pared 6 bases from V and 2 bases from J, leaving 17 bases between. The CDR3 covers 15 residues. CDR1 MGHDK and CDR2 SYGVNS come from the germline V gene. The CDR3 region has the DNA TGTGCCAGCAGCCCCGACAGGCAACCGGCCTACGAGCAGTACTTC. Translating it yields CASSPDRQPAYEQYF.

This clone was detected many times. The genes are TRBV7-2 and TRBJ2-7; 16 bases are shared with TRBD2. The CDR3 length is 18 residues. Germline V gene data show CDR1 as SGHTA and CDR2 as FQGNSA. V shed 0 bases and J 3 bases; nucleotides not matched to a gene: 5. This CDR3 is CASSLAGTSGRAGYEQYF. The CDR3 coding sequence is TGTGCCAGCAGCTTAGCCGGGACTAGCGGGAGGGCAGGCTACGAGCAGTACTTC.

This clone was detected many times. Here the CDR3 reads CASSQESGRRVGGELFF. In DNA, the CDR3 is TGCGCCAGCAGCCAAGAAAGCGGGAGACGGGTTGGCGGGGAGCTGTTTTTT. The rearrangement uses TRBV4-3 and TRBJ2-2; 8 bases fit TRBD2. Germline-derived CDR1 and CDR2 are LGHNA and YSLEER. With 0 bases clipped from V and 7 bases from J, the junction kept 10 bases outside the gene matches. This CDR3 is 17 amino acids long.

The table lists this clone with a few counts. The rearrangement links TRBV7-6 to TRBJ2-5; 14 positions agree with TRBD2. Per germline, CDR1 SGHVS and CDR2 FNYEAQ. The CDR3 length is 18 residues. Unmatched junction bases numbered 8, after V lost 1 base and J lost 4 bases. CDR3 loop: CASSLGGLAGERGETQYF. The CDR3, as DNA: TGTGCCAGCAGCTTAGGGGGACTAGCGGGAGAGAGGGGAGAGACCCAGTACTTC. The complete variable domain, with remaining parts taken from reference TRBV7-6 and TRBJ2-5, reads GAGVSQSPRYKVTKRGQDVALRCDPISGHVSLYWYRQALGQGPEFLTYFNYEAQQDKSGLPNDRFSAERPEGSISTLTIQRTEQRDSAMYRCASSLGGLAGERGETQYFGPGTRLLVL.

Many counts were recorded for this clone. V and J are TRBV2 and TRBJ2-1; TRBD1 or TRBD2 may be the D gene (5 bases each). Germline V lookup: CDR1 SNHLY, CDR2 FYNNEI. V lost 1 base and J lost 0, with 16 bases in between. This CDR3 spans 18 amino acids. DNA for the CDR3: TGTGCCAGCAGTGAAGGCCGAGGGGCCATAAGCTCCTACAATGAGCAGTTCTTC. Encoded protein: CASSEGRGAISSYNEQFF.

This clone was seen many times. This sequence joins TRBV6-5 and TRBJ2-1; TRBD2 matches 7 bases. This CDR3 region has 12 residues. Per germline, CDR1 MNHEY and CDR2 SVGAGI. Unmatched junction bases numbered 3, after V lost 6 bases and J lost 7 bases. The CDR3 DNA reads as TGTGCCAGCAGGGGAGCGGGGAATGAGCAGTTCTTC. This codes for CASRGAGNEQFF.